This record looks at one TCR beta chain sequence and its context. What it recognizes is unknown. The sample is drawn from a study of T cells after yellow fever vaccination. Points from the study as a whole: The secondary T-cell response peaked on day 5, not day 15, but was weaker. Only a minor proportion of clonotypes was detected across both CD4 and CD8 compartments. In FACS-sorted repertoires, abundant clonotypes from the bulk population could appear as contaminants.

The CDR3 sequence is 13 residues long. V lost 5 bases and J 5 bases, leaving 13 bases between the germline ends. CDR1 is MNHEY and CDR2 is SMNVEV in the germline V gene (reference sequence). The authors made TCR cDNA by 5'RACE template switching, adding a universal primer site and UMIs. TCRdb used MiXCR to reprocess the 5' RACE reads, holding one entry per CDR3 protein. The sample includes a few hundred thousand distinct CDR3 sequences, 15% to 20% of them seen just once. The source was PBMCs, collected 15 days after the yellow fever booster vaccination. The rearrangement uses TRBV27 and TRBJ2-7; D unclear. The origin of this receptor is a man under 40 who received the YFV17D yellow fever vaccine. The CDR3 DNA reads as TGTGCCAGCAGTCGGCTCTACCGGCACGAGCAGTACTTC. Its translation: CASSRLYRHEQYF.